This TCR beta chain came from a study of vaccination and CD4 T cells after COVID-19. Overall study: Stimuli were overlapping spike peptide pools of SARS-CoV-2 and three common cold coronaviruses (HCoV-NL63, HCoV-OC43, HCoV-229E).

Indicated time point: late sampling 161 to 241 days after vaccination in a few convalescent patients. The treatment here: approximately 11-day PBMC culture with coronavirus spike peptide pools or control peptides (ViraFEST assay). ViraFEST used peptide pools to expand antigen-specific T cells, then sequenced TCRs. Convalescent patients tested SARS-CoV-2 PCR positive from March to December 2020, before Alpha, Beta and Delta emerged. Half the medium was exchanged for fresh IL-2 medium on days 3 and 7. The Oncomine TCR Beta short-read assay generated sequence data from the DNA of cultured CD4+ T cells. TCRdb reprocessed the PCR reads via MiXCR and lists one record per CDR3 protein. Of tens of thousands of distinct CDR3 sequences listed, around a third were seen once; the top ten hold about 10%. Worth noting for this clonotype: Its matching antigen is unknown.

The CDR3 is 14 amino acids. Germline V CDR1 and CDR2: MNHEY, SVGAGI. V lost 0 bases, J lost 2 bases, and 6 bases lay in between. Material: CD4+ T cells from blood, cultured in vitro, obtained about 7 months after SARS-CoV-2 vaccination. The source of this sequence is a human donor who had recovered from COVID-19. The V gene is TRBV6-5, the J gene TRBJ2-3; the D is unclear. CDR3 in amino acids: CASSYSDNTDTQYF. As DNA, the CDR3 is TGTGCCAGCAGTTACTCCGATAACACAGATACGCAGTATTTT.